This TCR beta chain was found in a study of human T cells and chemical hapten exposure. The CDR3 loop spans 15 amino acids. V was clipped by 2 bases and J by 6 bases, with 15 bases between them. Germline V gene lookup returns CDR1 SGHAT and CDR2 FQNNGV. Sample time point: pre-sensitization, week 0. Noted treatment: therapeutic diphenylcyclopropenone sensitization with weekly scalp DPC. A single record per CDR3 protein comes from TCRdb applying MiXCR to the RACE reads. The sample has a few hundred thousand distinct CDR3 sequences; about 9% are singletons. The sequencing used whole blood, collected in connection with sensitization to the hapten diphenylcyclopropenone (DPC). The rearrangement uses TRBV11-2 and TRBJ2-3; D tentatively reads TRBD1 or TRBD2 (6 bases each). The TCR was taken from a woman in her 40s with alopecia areata. Some clones in this sample may be carry-over from other donors' samples. This chain's CDR3 is CASSLRGPTGDTQYF. DNA of the CDR3: TGTGCCAGCAGCTTACGGGGGCCAACTGGGGATACGCAGTATTTT.